Sequencing of this TCR beta chain was carried out in a study of blood T cell repertoires in COVID-19. The method was immunoSEQ multiplex PCR; TCRdb's version includes in-frame clones alone and lacks a portion of them. The sample consists of approximately 200,000 clones, around 84% of them appearing once. The sample holds one count of this clone. This sequence was found in a woman aged 60-75 years who had recovered from COVID-19. Material: peripheral blood.

The CDR3: CASSPAGSSNQPQHF. The DNA for the CDR3 is TGTGCCAGCTCACCGGCGGGGAGCAGCAATCAGCCCCAGCATTTT. The V and J genes are TRBV18 and TRBJ1-5; D remains unclear. Trimming took off 3 bases at V and 1 base at J, with 10 bases between the two ends. Germline lookup yields CDR1 KGHSH and CDR2 LQKENI. CDR3 size: 15 residues. Full variable domain (missing parts from reference TRBV18 and TRBJ1-5): NAGVMQNPRHLVRRRGQEARLRCSPMKGHSHVYWYRQLPEEGLKFMVYLQKENIIDESGMPKERFSAEFPKEGPSILRIQQVVRGDSAAYFCASSPAGSSNQPQHFGDGTRLSIL.